A single sample is the source of the 20 T cell receptor beta chains below, sequenced in a study of human thymus T cells. Profiling relied on immunoSEQ multiplex PCR, and the TCRdb table lists in-frame clones only, not all of them. The sample records 40,000 to 45,000 clones, 94% being singletons. The sample comprised blood. The receptors here all came from a boy younger than two with a congenital heart defect but otherwise immunologically healthy.

The chain joins TRBV4-3 to TRBJ2-4; D tentatively fits TRBD1 or TRBD2 (5 bases each). The V gene lost 3 bases and the J gene lost 6 bases, with 24 bases spanning the gap. Germline lookup yields CDR1 LGHNA and CDR2 YSLEER. This CDR3 is built from 18 residues. The CDR3 here is CASSQAVWDPGKGNIQYF. CDR3 DNA sequence: TGCGCCAGCAGCCAGGCCGTCTGGGACCCGGGGAAAGGAAACATTCAGTACTTC.

The chain has TRBV5-1 and TRBJ2-5, with D hard to call. CDR1 is SGHRS, CDR2 YFSETQ, per germline. This CDR3 spans 12 amino acids. Trimming took 3 bases from V and 4 from J, leaving 7 bases between them. The CDR3 DNA follows: TGCGCCAGCAGCTCCACCGCAGAGACCCAGTACTTC. It specifies CASSSTAETQYF.

This chain uses TRBV9 with TRBJ2-3, with 8 bases fitting TRBD2. After removal of 0 bases from V and 1 base from J, the junction contained 4 bases not matched to a gene. The CDR3 is 16 residues long. Per germline, CDR1 SGDLS and CDR2 YYNGEE. The CDR3 DNA reads TGTGCCAGCAGCGTAGGGGGTAGCGGGGGCACAGATACGCAGTATTTT. Translating gives CASSVGGSGGTDTQYF.

The chain combines TRBV5-5 with TRBJ2-1; D is uncertain. CDR1 SGHKS and CDR2 YYEKEE come from the germline V gene (reference sequence). Trimming pared 1 base from V and 6 bases from J, leaving 11 bases between. The CDR3 has 14 residues. The CDR3 region has the DNA TGTGCCAGCAGCTTGAGTCCGCTATCCAATGAGCAGTTCTTC. Amino acid sequence: CASSLSPLSNEQFF.

This clone was picked up one time. This rearrangement joins TRBV30 to TRBJ2-7; no firm D call. The CDR3 is 11 residues long. The ends were cut back, 3 bases at V and 4 bases at J, with 7 bases in the middle. Per germline, CDR1 GTSNPN and CDR2 SVGIG (reference sequence). The chain's CDR3 is CAWSLGYEQYF. As DNA, the CDR3 is TGTGCCTGGAGCTTGGGTTACGAGCAGTACTTC.

This rearrangement joins TRBV4-3 to TRBJ2-5; 10 bases align to TRBD2. This CDR3 spans 15 amino acids. The V gene's germline CDR1 is LGHNA and CDR2 YSLEER. V dropped 1 base and J dropped 7; count of bases not matched to a gene: 6. Here the CDR3 reads CASSQGLAGAGTQYF. DNA of the CDR3: TGCGCCAGCAGCCAAGGGCTAGCGGGGGCCGGGACCCAGTACTTC.

The J gene is TRBJ1-2, the V gene TRBV28; maybe TRBD1 (5 bases). This CDR3 spans 15 amino acids. Per germline, CDR1 MDHEN and CDR2 SYDVKM. V gave up 1 base and J gave up 4 bases, with 13 bases separating them. CDR3 nucleotides: TGTGCCAGCAGTTTATTAGCCGAGACAGCCTATGGCTACACCTTC. Protein sequence: CASSLLAETAYGYTF.

The rearrangement links TRBV6-6 to TRBJ2-2; D unresolved. In germline, CDR1 is MNHNY, CDR2 SVGAGI (reference sequence). V was clipped by 2 bases and J by 3 bases, with 7 bases between them. The CDR3 covers 14 residues. CDR3 in amino acids: CASSYVLDTGELFF. The CDR3 DNA sequence: TGTGCCAGCAGTTACGTCCTGGACACCGGGGAGCTGTTTTTT.

V gene TRBV4-3 combines with J gene TRBJ2-1; D gene uncertain. The ends were cut back, 0 bases at V and 4 bases at J, with 7 bases in the middle. CDR1 and CDR2 from the germline V gene are LGHNA and YSLEER. CDR3 length: 14 amino acids. CDR3 sequence: CASSQDRAYNEQFF. As DNA, the CDR3 is TGCGCCAGCAGCCAAGATCGCGCTTACAATGAGCAGTTCTTC.

The chain uses TRBV5-6 and TRBJ2-3, with 11 nucleotides matching TRBD2. This CDR3 has 15 amino acids. In germline, CDR1 is SGHDT, CDR2 YYEEEE. The V and J ends lost 4 bases and 1 base, in that order; junction bases with no gene match: 2. This chain's CDR3 is CASSKLAGGTDTQYF. The CDR3 bases are TGTGCCAGCAGCAAACTAGCGGGGGGCACAGATACGCAGTATTTT.

The genes are TRBV7-2 and TRBJ2-3; 11 nucleotides agree with TRBD2. Losses at the gene ends were 4 bases for V and 0 bases for J; bases not matched to a gene: 6. The CDR3 consists of 17 residues. CDR1 and CDR2 (germline): SGHTA, FQGNSA. The CDR3 DNA follows: TGTGCCAGCAGCTGGCTAGCGGGGGGCTCTAGCACAGATACGCAGTATTTT. Translation gives CASSWLAGGSSTDTQYF.

This chain joins TRBV5-1 and TRBJ2-7, with 10 bases aligning to TRBD1. V gave up 1 base and J gave up 5 bases; unmatched junction bases: 6. CDR3 length: 15 residues. CDR1 is SGHRS and CDR2 is YFSETQ in the germline V gene. CDR3 region: CASSLRGQGTHEQYF. DNA of the CDR3: TGCGCCAGCAGCTTGCGGGGACAGGGGACCCACGAGCAGTACTTC.

V gene TRBV30 combines with J gene TRBJ1-1; TRBD1 might be the D (5 bases). The V gene lost 0 bases and the J gene lost 8 bases, with 7 bases spanning the gap. The CDR3 sequence is 11 residues long. Per the germline V gene, CDR1 is GTSNPN and CDR2 is SVGIG (reference sequence). As DNA, the CDR3 is TGTGCCTGGAGTGTGGGACTGGAAGCTTTCTTT. This gives the protein CAWSVGLEAFF.

This clone was seen only once. The chain combines TRBV7-8 with TRBJ1-2, with D perhaps TRBD1 (6 bases). The CDR3 loop spans 14 amino acids. Germline loops: CDR1 SGHVS, CDR2 FQNEAQ. V lost 2 bases and J lost 7, with 14 bases in between. CDR3 sequence (DNA): TGTGCCAGCAGCTTATCCACAGGGAGGGCTGGCTACACCTTC. Translating it yields CASSLSTGRAGYTF.

J is TRBJ1-5 and V is TRBV28; 10 positions agree with TRBD1. The CDR3 extends over 18 amino acids. CDR1 is MDHEN and CDR2 is SYDVKM in the germline V gene. V shed 2 bases, J shed 4 bases, and the junction held 11 bases outside the gene matches. CDR3 region: CASSLVGQGLGANQPQHF. CDR3 coding DNA: TGTGCCAGCAGTTTAGTGGGACAGGGGTTAGGGGCTAATCAGCCCCAGCATTTT. Full variable domain (outside the CDR3, taken from reference TRBV28 and TRBJ1-5): DVKVTQSSRYLVKRTGEKVFLECVQDMDHENMFWYRQDPGLGLRLIYFSYDVKMKEKGDIPEGYSVSREKKERFSLILESASTNQTSMYLCASSLVGQGLGANQPQHFGDGTRLSIL.

This clone was found a few times. The rearrangement links TRBV18 to TRBJ1-1; TRBD1 might be the D (5 bases). The CDR3 contains 14 residues. Germline V CDR1 and CDR2: KGHSH, LQKENI. V lost 6 bases and J lost 1, with 12 bases in between. CDR3 DNA: TGTGCCAGCTCTCCCTCCGGACAGAACACTGAAGCTTTCTTT. Amino acid sequence: CASSPSGQNTEAFF.

The chain recombines TRBV7-6 with TRBJ2-2, with D perhaps assigned TRBD1 or TRBD2 (5 bases each). Germline values: CDR1 SGHVS, CDR2 FNYEAQ. V lost 0 bases and J lost 4, with 6 bases in between. This CDR3 is 14 amino acids long. In nucleotides, the CDR3 is TGTGCCAGCAGCTTAGCTGGGACCACCGGGGAGCTGTTTTTT. This sequence encodes CASSLAGTTGELFF.

The J gene is TRBJ1-2, the V gene TRBV25-1; D possibly corresponds to TRBD1 (6 bases). The CDR3 extends over 14 amino acids. The germline gives CDR1 MGHDK, CDR2 SYGVNS. Trimming pared 7 bases from V and 0 bases from J, leaving 12 bases between. The CDR3 sequence is CASISRGPNYGYTF. The CDR3, as DNA: TGTGCCAGCATCAGCAGGGGACCTAACTATGGCTACACCTTC.

The gene calls are TRBV9 and TRBJ2-1, with 10 bases fitting TRBD2. V lost 3 bases to trimming and J lost 0 bases; unmatched junction nucleotides: 3. The length of the CDR3 is 16 residues. Germline CDR1 and CDR2: SGDLS and YYNGEE. CDR3 coding DNA: TGTGCCAGCAGCGCGTCTAGCGGGGGCTCCTACAATGAGCAGTTCTTC. Its protein is CASSASSGGSYNEQFF.

The V gene is TRBV30, the J gene TRBJ2-5; 8 nucleotides line up with TRBD1. Trimming at V came to 2 bases and at J to 5 bases, leaving 7 bases not matched to a gene. The CDR3 is 14 amino acids. Per the germline V gene, CDR1 is GTSNPN and CDR2 is SVGIG (reference sequence). Written as DNA, the CDR3 is TGTGCCTGGAGTAACGACAGGGGACCGGAGACCCAGTACTTC. Translation: CAWSNDRGPETQYF.